The clone carrying this T cell receptor beta chain has only a few counts. Antigen unknown. Under 3 months was the duration of disease in ophthalmopathy patients, who also had a Clinical Activity Score of at least 3 and a NOSPECS grade of at least 4. These data come from a study of T cells in Graves' hyperthyroidism and ophthalmopathy. CDR1 is MDHEN and CDR2 is SYDVKM in the germline V gene. J was trimmed by 2 bases and V by 7 bases; bases with no gene match: 5. This CDR3 is 15 amino acids long. General observations from the study: Within blood appeared most thyroid clonotypes that had expanded above 0.001.

Regions amplified from RNA transcripts were the TCR beta CDR3 regions. RT-PCR in the first round (using the HTBI primer set) targeted the TCR CDR3. TCRdb redid the calling of the multiplex PCR reads with MiXCR, one entry per CDR3 protein. The sample contains some 350,000 distinct CDR3 sequences, nearly 15% of which appear only once. This chain connects TRBV28 to TRBJ2-6; 7 bases are a match to TRBD1. The clonotype comes from a woman aged 60-70 years with Graves' ophthalmopathy. Source material: blood. CDR3 residues: CASNDRATGANVLTF. DNA of the CDR3: TGTGCCAGCAACGACAGGGCCACTGGGGCCAACGTCCTGACTTTC.